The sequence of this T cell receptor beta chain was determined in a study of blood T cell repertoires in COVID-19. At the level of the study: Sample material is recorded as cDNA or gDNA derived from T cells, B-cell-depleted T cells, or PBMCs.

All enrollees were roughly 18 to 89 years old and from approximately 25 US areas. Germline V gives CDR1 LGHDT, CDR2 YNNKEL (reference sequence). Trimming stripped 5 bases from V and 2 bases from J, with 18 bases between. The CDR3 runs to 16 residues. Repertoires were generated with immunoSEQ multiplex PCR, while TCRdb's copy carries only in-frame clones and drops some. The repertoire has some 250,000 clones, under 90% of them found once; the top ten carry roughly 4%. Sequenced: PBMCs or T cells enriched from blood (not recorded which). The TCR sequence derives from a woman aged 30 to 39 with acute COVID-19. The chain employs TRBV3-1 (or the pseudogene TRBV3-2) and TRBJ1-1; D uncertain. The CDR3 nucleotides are TGTGCCAGCAGCTTCCACCTGACTCTGCGTAACACTGAAGCTTTCTTT. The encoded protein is CASSFHLTLRNTEAFF.